These T cell receptor beta chains were read from a single sample in a study of T-cell reconstitution after alpha-beta-depleted transplantation in children. TCRdb independently ran MiXCR on the PCR reads; one entry per CDR3 protein. The sample consists of 300,000 or so distinct CDR3 sequences, roughly 21% of them appearing once. Sequencing used PBMCs, mostly from graft donor cells, obtained 180 days after TCRalphabeta/CD19-depleted stem cell transplant. The receptors were sampled from a male patient between 10 and 17 years old who had a stem cell transplant for acute lymphoblastic leukemia, so the T cells may come from the graft donor. The CDR3 runs from the conserved cysteine through the conserved F or W. Fields, in order: clone size, D gene, V gene, CDR3 length, J gene, CDR3 DNA, CDR3 protein. The D gene is left open where the match is weak. Expanded clones are given a class, and other clones once, few, many or no size at all.

abundance: .; d_gene: .; v_gene: TRBV15; len: 14; j_gene: TRBJ1-1; CDR3nt: TGTGCCACCAGCAGAGACGCAGGTAGTACTGAAGCTTTCTTT; CDR3aa: CATSRDAGSTEAFF
abundance: .; d_gene: TRBD2; v_gene: TRBV4-1; len: 15; j_gene: TRBJ2-1; CDR3nt: TGCGCCAGCAGCCCCCGGACTAGCACAAACAATGAGCAGTTCTTC; CDR3aa: CASSPRTSTNNEQFF
abundance: once; d_gene: .; v_gene: TRBV9; len: 18; j_gene: TRBJ2-5; CDR3nt: TGTGCCAGCAGCGTACGGGGTACCCTTTGGACAGATCAAGAGACCCAGTACTTC; CDR3aa: CASSVRGTLWTDQETQYF
abundance: few; d_gene: TRBD1; v_gene: TRBV5-1; len: 20; j_gene: TRBJ2-7; CDR3nt: TGCGCCAAACAAGCGGCTGTTACAGGGGCAGGTCCAAAACCTGCCTACGAGCAGTACTTC; CDR3aa: CAKQAAVTGAGPKPAYEQYF
abundance: few; d_gene: TRBD2; v_gene: TRBV4-1; len: 13; j_gene: TRBJ2-7; CDR3nt: TGCGCCAGCAGCCTTAGCGGGACTGGGGAGCAGTACTTC; CDR3aa: CASSLSGTGEQYF
abundance: .; d_gene: TRBD1; v_gene: TRBV29-1; len: 15; j_gene: TRBJ1-2; CDR3nt: TGCAGCGTTGACCCAACGGGACAGGATAACTATGGCTACACCTTC; CDR3aa: CSVDPTGQDNYGYTF
abundance: many; d_gene: .; v_gene: TRBV20-1; len: 16; j_gene: TRBJ1-3; CDR3nt: TGCAGTGCTTCACCGGGGCCAGCCCTCTCTGGAAACACCATATATTTT; CDR3aa: CSASPGPALSGNTIYF
abundance: .; d_gene: .; v_gene: TRBV20-1; len: 12; j_gene: TRBJ2-1; CDR3nt: TGCAGTGCTAGAGTACAAGTCGATGAGCAGTTCTTC; CDR3aa: CSARVQVDEQFF
abundance: .; d_gene: TRBD2; v_gene: TRBV20-1; len: 17; j_gene: TRBJ2-1; CDR3nt: TGCAGTGCTAGAGGGGGGTCCGGGACTAGCGCTTGGAATGAGCAGTTCTTC; CDR3aa: CSARGGSGTSAWNEQFF
abundance: .; d_gene: .; v_gene: TRBV20-1; len: 12; j_gene: TRBJ2-7; CDR3nt: TGCAGTGCCTCTACGACTGACTACGAGCAGTACTTC; CDR3aa: CSASTTDYEQYF
abundance: .; d_gene: .; v_gene: TRBV19; len: 15; j_gene: TRBJ1-4; CDR3nt: TGTGCCAGCAGGACCTCTAGGGACCGTCATGAAAAACTGTTTTTT; CDR3aa: CASRTSRDRHEKLFF
abundance: few; d_gene: .; v_gene: TRBV6-1; len: 15; j_gene: TRBJ2-1; CDR3nt: TGTGCCAGCAGGGAACCGGGACACCCCGCTGTTGAGCAGTTCTTC; CDR3aa: CASREPGHPAVEQFF
abundance: .; d_gene: TRBD2; v_gene: TRBV4-2; len: 15; j_gene: TRBJ2-4; CDR3nt: TGTGCCAGCAGCCAGGCGGGAGAGGGCAAAAACATTCAGTACTTC; CDR3aa: CASSQAGEGKNIQYF
abundance: .; d_gene: TRBD2; v_gene: TRBV27; len: 16; j_gene: TRBJ2-7; CDR3nt: TGTGCCAGCAGTCCCGGGACTAGCGGGAGCAAGTACGAGCAGTACTTC; CDR3aa: CASSPGTSGSKYEQYF
abundance: few; d_gene: .; v_gene: TRBV5-6; len: 15; j_gene: TRBJ1-5; CDR3nt: TGTGCCAGCAGCTTGGCCGGACGGTTCAATCAGCCCCAGCATTTT; CDR3aa: CASSLAGRFNQPQHF
abundance: .; d_gene: .; v_gene: TRBV29-1; len: 11; j_gene: TRBJ2-5; CDR3nt: TGCAGCGTGGGGAAGGGGGAGACCCAGTACTTC; CDR3aa: CSVGKGETQYF
abundance: many; d_gene: TRBD1; v_gene: TRBV5-1; len: 14; j_gene: TRBJ2-7; CDR3nt: TGCGCCAGCAGTGGGCAGGGGGCGTCCTACGAGCAGTACTTC; CDR3aa: CASSGQGASYEQYF
abundance: few; d_gene: .; v_gene: TRBV29-1; len: 11; j_gene: TRBJ1-2; CDR3nt: TGCAGCGTCCCCGGGGGAGGCGGCTACACCTTC; CDR3aa: CSVPGGGGYTF
abundance: few; d_gene: .; v_gene: TRBV10-1; len: 12; j_gene: TRBJ2-7; CDR3nt: TGCGCCAGCAGTATTACGCCCTACGAGCAGTACTTC; CDR3aa: CASSITPYEQYF
abundance: few; d_gene: .; v_gene: TRBV12-5; len: 17; j_gene: TRBJ2-3; CDR3nt: TGTGCTAGTGGTTTGCCTCCCTTGGATGCCTTCACAGATACGCAGTATTTT; CDR3aa: CASGLPPLDAFTDTQYF
abundance: .; d_gene: .; v_gene: TRBV7-8; len: 15; j_gene: TRBJ2-7; CDR3nt: TGTGCCAGCAGCCTTGTGACAGTCCCCAACTACGAGCAGTACTTC; CDR3aa: CASSLVTVPNYEQYF
abundance: .; d_gene: .; v_gene: TRBV5-1; len: 15; j_gene: TRBJ2-1; CDR3nt: TGCGCCAGCAGCAGTAGAGCCCTGGGCGACAATGAGCAGTTCTTC; CDR3aa: CASSSRALGDNEQFF
abundance: many; d_gene: TRBD2; v_gene: TRBV12-3/TRBV12-4; len: 17; j_gene: TRBJ2-7; CDR3nt: TGTGCCAGCAGTTTAAGAAGGGGACTAGCGCGGTCCTACGAGCAGTACTTC; CDR3aa: CASSLRRGLARSYEQYF
abundance: .; d_gene: TRBD2; v_gene: TRBV3-1; len: 14; j_gene: TRBJ2-1; CDR3nt: TGTGCCAGCAGCCAACTTAGCGGGAGAAACGAGCAGTTCTTC; CDR3aa: CASSQLSGRNEQFF
abundance: .; d_gene: .; v_gene: TRBV6-2/TRBV6-3; len: 14; j_gene: TRBJ1-5; CDR3nt: TGTGCCAGCAGAGACCTGACAGGTTGGCAGCCCCAGCATTTT; CDR3aa: CASRDLTGWQPQHF
abundance: few; d_gene: .; v_gene: TRBV20-1; len: 15; j_gene: TRBJ2-5; CDR3nt: TGCAGTGCTAGAGATCTAGGACGGCACCAAGAGACCCAGTACTTC; CDR3aa: CSARDLGRHQETQYF
abundance: .; d_gene: .; v_gene: TRBV10-3; len: 16; j_gene: TRBJ1-6; CDR3nt: TGTGCCATCAGTGAGTTCGAGGAAACCTATAATTCACCCCTCCACTTT; CDR3aa: CAISEFEETYNSPLHF
abundance: .; d_gene: .; v_gene: TRBV7-8; len: 15; j_gene: TRBJ2-1; CDR3nt: TGTGCCAGCAGCTCCTACAGGGTTCCCTACAATGAGCAGTTCTTC; CDR3aa: CASSSYRVPYNEQFF
abundance: few; d_gene: .; v_gene: TRBV5-1; len: 13; j_gene: TRBJ2-5; CDR3nt: TGCGCCAGCAGCTCAAAAAACCAAGAGACCCAGTACTTC; CDR3aa: CASSSKNQETQYF